Each of the 14 T cell receptor beta chains below was sequenced from the same sample in a study of vaccination and CD4 T cells after COVID-19. Their recognized antigens are unknown. The treatment here: roughly ten-day PBMC culture with coronavirus spike peptide pools or control peptides (ViraFEST assay). Sequenced with the Oncomine TCR Beta short-read assay was DNA taken from cultured CD4+ T cells. TCRdb itself ran the PCR reads through MiXCR, one entry per CDR3 protein. The data contain approximately 11,000 distinct CDR3 sequences, roughly 63% of them singletons. Source material: CD4+ T cells from blood, cultured in vitro. The receptor set was obtained from a human donor who had recovered from COVID-19.

The chain has TRBV20-1 and TRBJ1-6; the D gene is possibly TRBD1 (5 bases). CDR1 is DFQATT, CDR2 SNEGSKA, per germline (reference sequence). The CDR3 is 17 residues long. V lost 4 bases and J 9 bases, leaving 25 bases between the germline ends. The CDR3 sequence: CSATALWGRESGSPLHF. CDR3 DNA: TGCAGTGCTACGGCTTTATGGGGACGGGAATCAGGTTCACCCCTCCACTTT.

This chain joins TRBV2 and TRBJ1-5; D not resolved. The V gene's germline CDR1 is SNHLY and CDR2 FYNNEI. The V end lost 1 base, the J end lost 5 bases, and 12 bases lay between the germline ends. This CDR3 has 15 residues. CDR3 nucleotide sequence: TGTGCCAGCAGTGAAGTCGCAGGAGGGCATCAGCCCCAGCATTTT. This codes for CASSEVAGGHQPQHF.

This clonotype was recorded once. The genes are TRBV18 and TRBJ2-1, with 7 bases that match TRBD2. Germline V gene data show CDR1 as KGHSH and CDR2 as LQKENI. This CDR3 comprises 17 residues. V lost 3 bases, J lost 0 bases, and 8 bases stayed unmatched. Written as DNA, the CDR3 is TGTGCCAGCTCACCGACTGCGGGAGCGAGCTCCTACAATGAGCAGTTCTTC. Amino acids: CASSPTAGASSYNEQFF.

The gene calls are TRBV27 and TRBJ2-3; TRBD2 matches 8 bases. Germline V gene lookup returns CDR1 MNHEY and CDR2 SMNVEV (reference sequence). The length of the CDR3 is 14 residues. V lost 4 bases, J lost 6 bases, and 6 bases stayed unmatched. The CDR3 sequence is CASSWGREGDTQYF. CDR3 bases: TGTGCCAGCAGTTGGGGACGGGAGGGTGATACGCAGTATTTT.

This clonotype was found once. The V gene is TRBV20-1, the J gene TRBJ2-7, with D possibly called TRBD1 or TRBD2 (6 bases each). The ends were cut back, 0 bases at V and 3 bases at J, with 18 bases in the middle. The CDR3 totals 16 residues. The germline CDR1 and CDR2 sequences are DFQATT and SNEGSKA (reference sequence). Here the CDR3 reads CSARDHRRGNIYEQYF. The CDR3 region has the DNA TGCAGTGCTAGAGATCACAGGAGGGGGAATATCTACGAGCAGTACTTC.

This clonotype was counted between two and nine times. The V gene is TRBV27, the J gene TRBJ1-2; 8 positions agree with TRBD1. The CDR3 extends over 14 amino acids. The trim removed 4 bases at V and 5 bases at J, leaving 6 bases unmatched. Germline assignment: CDR1 MNHEY and CDR2 SMNVEV (reference sequence). CDR3 DNA: TGTGCCAGCAGTTCCCAAAGGACAGGGTATGGCTACACCTTC. Its translation is CASSSQRTGYGYTF.

This clonotype was detected a few times. The chain employs TRBV4-2 and TRBJ2-2, with D perhaps given as TRBD1 or TRBD2 (5 bases each). Germline CDR1 and CDR2: LGHNA and YNFKEQ. The V end lost 1 base, the J end lost 4 bases, and 7 bases lay between the germline ends. This CDR3 is built from 14 residues. DNA of the CDR3: TGTGCCAGCAGCCAAGTGGGGGTCACCGGGGAGCTGTTTTTT. Protein sequence: CASSQVGVTGELFF.

This chain joins TRBV5-4 and TRBJ2-1, with TRBD2 identical over 9 bases. This CDR3 contains 16 residues. The V gene end was trimmed by 3 bases and the J gene end by 7 bases; junction bases not matched to a gene: 11. Germline loops: CDR1 SGHNT, CDR2 YYREEE (reference sequence). The CDR3 DNA follows: TGTGCCAGCAGCTCGACTAGCGGTGGCATGTTAAATGAGCAGTTCTTC. Residues: CASSSTSGGMLNEQFF.

This sequence joins TRBV10-3 and TRBJ1-3; unclear D gene. Germline CDR1 is ENHRY and CDR2 is SYGVKD. CDR3 length: 14 amino acids. V was trimmed by 3 bases and J by 1 base, leaving 7 bases between them. CDR3 sequence: CAISESGSGNTIYF. The DNA for the CDR3 is TGTGCCATCAGTGAATCCGGTTCTGGAAACACCATATATTTT.

The chain recombines TRBV2 with TRBJ1-5, with D possibly matching TRBD1 (5 bases). Germline CDR1 is SNHLY and CDR2 is FYNNEI. The CDR3 loop spans 13 amino acids. The V and J ends lost 7 bases and 6 bases respectively, with 13 bases between them. The CDR3 region has the DNA TGTGCCAGCACCGGGGGGGTGGGTCAGCCCCAGCATTTT. Its protein product is CASTGGVGQPQHF.

This chain uses TRBV7-9 with TRBJ1-1; possible D gene TRBD1, 6 bases. CDR1 and CDR2 (germline): SEHNR, FQNEAQ (reference sequence). The V gene lost 1 base and the J gene lost 8 bases, with 17 bases spanning the gap. The CDR3 consists of 15 residues. CDR3: CASSLGEGVWAEAFF. Written as DNA, the CDR3 is TGTGCCAGCAGCTTAGGTGAGGGGGTCTGGGCGGAAGCTTTCTTT.

Turning to this clonotype: The junction shows a germline mismatch at one end, possibly a read error. This rearrangement joins TRBV10-3 to TRBJ1-2; TRBD1 might be the D (6 bases). Germline V gene lookup returns CDR1 ENHRY and CDR2 SYGVKD. The CDR3 contains 17 residues. DNA of the CDR3: TGTGCCAGCAGTGAACCGGGACACATCCCAGGAGGCTATGGCTACACCTTC. Protein product: CASSEPGHIPGGYGYTF.

This chain joins TRBV5-4 and TRBJ2-1, with a possible D match to TRBD2 (5 bases). CDR3 length equals 18 residues. Germline assignment: CDR1 SGHNT and CDR2 YYREEE (reference sequence). Trimming shortened V by 4 bases and J by 2 bases, and 22 bases separated the two germline ends. CDR3 sequence (DNA): TGTGCCAGCAGCCACGCCTTGGGGAGCGCGATAACCTACAATGAGCAGTTCTTC. As protein: CASSHALGSAITYNEQFF.

Notes on this clonotype: This may stem from a read error, because a much larger clone lies one nucleotide away. The chain couples TRBV11-2 to TRBJ2-5, with D unclear. CDR1 is SGHAT and CDR2 is FQNNGV in the germline V gene. The CDR3 consists of 14 residues. V was trimmed by 5 bases and J by 4 bases, leaving 14 bases between them. The CDR3 nucleotides are TGTGCCAGCAGCCTAATCGCTAGAGGAGAGACCCAGTACTTC. It translates to CASSLIARGETQYF.